Frequency places the clone carrying this T cell receptor (beta chain) as medium-sized. The antigen remains undetermined. TRB was amplified by touch-down multiplex PCR, primer pools A and B combined. Reprocessing the multiplex PCR reads, TCRdb reports a single entry for every CDR3 protein and omits DNA. This repertoire includes thousands of distinct CDR3 sequences. The data derive from a study of T cell clusters in autoimmune cytopenias. About the study: Per sample, median TRB depth was roughly 56,000 reads, yielding a median roughly 2,200 distinct clonotypes.

The study's findings and limits: TRB repertoire shifts in secondary cytopenia and chronic lymphocytic leukemia mostly reflected lymphoma, not autoimmunity.

CDR1 and CDR2 (germline): LNHDA, SQIVND (reference sequence). The CDR3 has 13 residues. Some 40,000 genome equivalents of blood DNA were amplified for TRB. Sample: peripheral blood. The clonotype originates from a human donor with an autoimmune cytopenia or autoimmune hepatitis (not recorded which). The chain employs TRBV19 and TRBJ2-4; TCRdb's assignment of TRBD1 cannot be checked, as there is no DNA. The CDR3 loop reads CASSGQGANIQYF.